The 26 T cell receptor beta chains given below trace back to one sample, sequenced in a study of radiotherapy plus CTLA-4 blockade in lung cancer. Measured with immunoSEQ multiplex PCR; TCRdb has only the in-frame clones, and not every one. The top ten clones hold 7.1% of a sample with 70,000 to 90,000 clones, 78% of them seen once. The specimen comprised peripheral blood, sampled from a patient treated with radiotherapy plus ipilimumab. The source of these receptors is a human donor with non-small cell lung cancer who had a complete response to radiotherapy plus ipilimumab.

This sequence joins TRBV9 and TRBJ2-7; TRBD1 agrees at 7 bases. This CDR3 contains 14 residues. The junction had 11 bases not matched to a gene; V was cut back by 7 bases and J by 4 bases. Germline-derived CDR1 and CDR2 are SGDLS and YYNGEE. As DNA, the CDR3 is TGTGCCAGCGACCATCGGGACAGAGCTTACGAGCAGTACGTC. Protein sequence: CASDHRDRAYEQYV.

Here the CDR3 DNA reads TGCGCCAGCAGACCGACAGGGGGGCTTAAAACCGGGGAGCTGTTTTTT. Translation: CASRPTGGLKTGELFF. V gene TRBV5-1 combines with J gene TRBJ2-2, with 9 bases matching TRBD1. This CDR3 has 16 residues. Losses at the gene ends were 5 bases for V and 5 bases for J; bases not matched to a gene: 10. Germline CDR1 is SGHRS and CDR2 is YFSETQ.

This chain joins TRBV7-2 and TRBJ2-2, with D maybe TRBD2 (6 bases). Trimming pared 5 bases from V and 8 bases from J, leaving 24 bases between. The CDR3 has 17 residues. The germline gives CDR1 SGHTA, CDR2 FQGNSA. In DNA, the CDR3 is TGTGCCAGCAGCCCCTACGGTGGGGGGTCCTTGGTTGGGGAGCTGTTTTTT. It encodes CASSPYGGGSLVGELFF.

This chain joins TRBV9 and TRBJ1-6, with D perhaps TRBD1 (5 bases). This CDR3 is built from 14 residues. CDR1 and CDR2 (germline): SGDLS, YYNGEE. Trimming took 4 bases from V and 8 from J, leaving 13 bases between them. CDR3 sequence reads: CASSFAGQHSPLHF. CDR3 DNA: TGTGCCAGCAGCTTCGCAGGGCAGCATTCACCCCTCCACTTT.

This clone has just one count. This chain links TRBV5-6 with TRBJ1-1, with TRBD1 identical over 10 bases. The CDR3 spans 15 residues. Germline loops: CDR1 SGHDT, CDR2 YYEEEE. Trimming at V came to 4 bases and at J to 10 bases, leaving 13 bases not matched to a gene. The CDR3 is CASSGDRDRGNGAFF. CDR3 bases: TGTGCCAGCAGCGGGGACCGGGACAGGGGTAACGGAGCTTTCTTT.

The chain has TRBV9 and TRBJ2-1, with 12 bases matching TRBD2. Unmatched junction bases numbered 8, after V lost 3 bases and J lost 7 bases. CDR1 and CDR2 (germline): SGDLS, YYNGEE. The length of the CDR3 is 16 residues. CDR3 loop: CASSALRLAGVNEQFF. DNA for the CDR3: TGTGCCAGCAGCGCCCTACGACTAGCGGGAGTGAATGAGCAGTTCTTC.

The genes are TRBV25-1 and TRBJ2-7, with D perhaps TRBD2 (6 bases). The V gene lost 5 bases and the J gene lost 0 bases, with 14 bases spanning the gap. This CDR3 contains 15 residues. The V gene's germline CDR1 is MGHDK and CDR2 SYGVNS. This CDR3 reads CASSLLGSHSYEQYV. CDR3 nucleotides: TGTGCCAGCAGTCTCCTCGGGAGTCACTCCTACGAGCAGTACGTC.

This chain uses TRBV19 with TRBJ1-1; a possible D gene is TRBD1 (5 bases). V was clipped by 1 base and J by 4 bases, with 13 bases between them. This CDR3 is 15 amino acids long. CDR1 is LNHDA, CDR2 SQIVND, per germline (reference sequence). CDR3 sequence: CASSIVQAGTTEAFF. The CDR3 DNA sequence: TGTGCCAGTAGTATAGTACAGGCCGGTACCACTGAAGCTTTCTTT.

V usage is TRBV2 and J usage is TRBJ1-3; D remains ambiguous. The CDR3 is 14 amino acids. V was cut by 4 bases and J by 2 bases, with 9 bases left in between. Germline V gene sequence: CDR1 SNHLY, CDR2 FYNNEI. CDR3 DNA sequence: TGTGCCAGCAGTGCGGGCAGCGCTGGAAACACCATATATTTT. As protein: CASSAGSAGNTIYF.

The V gene is TRBV5-4, the J gene TRBJ2-1; TRBD2 matches 11 bases. The CDR3 has 15 amino acids. V was clipped by 0 bases and J by 9 bases; unmatched bases: 5. CDR1 is SGHNT and CDR2 is YYREEE in the germline V gene (reference sequence). CDR3 DNA: TGTGCCAGCAGCTTGGTAGCGGGAGGGCAAAGTGAGCAGTTCTTC. It specifies CASSLVAGGQSEQFF.

The CDR3 here is CASSLELSTDTQYF. DNA for the CDR3: TGCGCCAGCAGCTTGGAACTGTCCACAGATACGCAGTATTTT. The chain has TRBV5-1 and TRBJ2-3; no reliable D call. The CDR3 totals 14 residues. V gave up 0 bases and J gave up 2 bases, with 7 bases separating them. Germline V gene lookup returns CDR1 SGHRS and CDR2 YFSETQ.

The V call is TRBV7-9, the J call TRBJ2-2, with D possibly matching TRBD2 (5 bases). CDR1 is SEHNR and CDR2 is FQNEAQ in the germline V gene (reference sequence). V lost 3 bases and J lost 1, with 12 bases in between. The CDR3 is 16 amino acids. CDR3 DNA sequence: TGTGCCAGCAGCTTGAGGGAGCTAAAGAACACCGGGGAGCTGTTTTTT. This sequence encodes CASSLRELKNTGELFF.

The chain recombines TRBV5-1 with TRBJ1-1; TRBD1 matches at 7 bases. Losses at the gene ends were 7 bases for V and 10 bases for J; bases not matched to a gene: 13. CDR1 is SGHRS, CDR2 YFSETQ, per germline. The CDR3 is 13 amino acids. The CDR3 loop reads CASSTETGRGAFF. The CDR3 DNA sequence: TGCGCCAGCTCCACCGAGACAGGGCGGGGAGCTTTCTTT.

J is TRBJ1-3 and V is TRBV6-5; D unresolved. This CDR3 contains 14 residues. Germline V lookup: CDR1 MNHEY, CDR2 SVGAGI. Trimming cost V 6 bases and J 4 bases, with 13 bases left between them. DNA for the CDR3: TGTGCCAGCAGCTACCGGACCTCCGGAAACACCATATATTTT. Its translation is CASSYRTSGNTIYF.

The J gene is TRBJ1-1, the V gene TRBV19; possible D gene TRBD1, 5 bases. Deletions cut 3 bases from V and 1 base from J, with 18 bases between. CDR1 is LNHDA and CDR2 is SQIVND in the germline V gene (reference sequence). This CDR3 is 17 amino acids long. The CDR3 here is CASSIVGRRTKNTEAFF. In DNA form, the CDR3 reads TGTGCCAGTAGTATTGTGGGACGGCGGACCAAGAACACTGAAGCTTTCTTT.

The gene calls are TRBV6-5 and TRBJ2-3; D unclear. The CDR3 covers 16 residues. Germline-derived CDR1 and CDR2 are MNHEY and SVGAGI. V was cut by 0 bases and J by 2 bases, with 12 bases left in between. The CDR3 loop is CASSYSGRYNTDTQYF. The CDR3 DNA follows: TGTGCCAGCAGTTACTCGGGCAGGTACAACACAGATACGCAGTATTTT.

The chain is built from TRBV7-9 and TRBJ2-2; 10 nucleotides line up with TRBD2. The J segment lost 1 base and the V segment lost 6 bases, leaving 8 bases of the junction unmatched. From germline, CDR1 is SEHNR and CDR2 FQNEAQ (reference sequence). This CDR3 has 17 amino acids. The CDR3 sequence is CASRDGTSVKNTGELFF. DNA for the CDR3: TGTGCCAGCAGGGACGGGACTAGCGTAAAGAACACCGGGGAGCTGTTTTTT.

The rearrangement links TRBV18 to TRBJ2-5; possible D gene TRBD2, 7 bases. Germline V lookup: CDR1 KGHSH, CDR2 LQKENI. The CDR3 contains 13 residues. V lost 6 bases and J lost 4, with 12 bases in between. The CDR3 sequence: CASSDGGAETQYF. In DNA form, the CDR3 reads TGTGCCAGCTCCGATGGGGGGGCAGAGACCCAGTACTTC.

This clone was seen a single time. The genes are TRBV5-6 and TRBJ2-3, with 7 bases matching TRBD2. V gave up 2 bases and J gave up 3 bases; unmatched junction bases: 12. The CDR3 contains 17 residues. Germline CDR1 and CDR2: SGHDT and YYEEEE. CDR3 nucleotides: TGTGCCAGCAGCTTAGCGGGGCGCTTCGATATAACAGATACGCAGTATTTT. Its translation is CASSLAGRFDITDTQYF.

The CDR3 here is CASSPHGSYEQYV. In DNA form, the CDR3 reads TGTGCCAGCAGTCCTCATGGATCCTACGAGCAGTACGTC. The rearrangement links TRBV27 to TRBJ2-7; D gene ambiguous. The CDR3 covers 13 residues. V was pared by 5 bases and J by 1 base, with 9 bases between. Per the germline V gene, CDR1 is MNHEY and CDR2 is SMNVEV (reference sequence).

The chain couples TRBV18 to TRBJ1-1, with D possibly being TRBD1 (5 bases). The CDR3 is made up of 17 amino acids. The germline V and J ends were trimmed by 1 base and 1 base, with 16 bases remaining between them. Germline CDR1 and CDR2: KGHSH and LQKENI. For the CDR3, the DNA is TGTGCCAGCTCACCACAGACCGGGACGGCGAAGAACACTGAAGCTTTCTTT. Protein product: CASSPQTGTAKNTEAFF.

The J gene is TRBJ2-7, the V gene TRBV5-1, with 11 positions matching TRBD2. The germline V gene has CDR1 SGHRS and CDR2 YFSETQ. CDR3 length equals 15 residues. V gave up 3 bases and J gave up 6 bases; unmatched junction bases: 8. The CDR3 protein is CASSWILAGVGEQYV. The CDR3 DNA reads TGCGCCAGCAGCTGGATACTAGCGGGGGTAGGCGAGCAGTACGTC.

The V and J genes are TRBV7-9 and TRBJ1-2; D gene unclear. The germline gives CDR1 SEHNR, CDR2 FQNEAQ (reference sequence). The V end was cut by 6 bases, the J end by 8 bases, with 19 bases between. CDR3 length: 14 residues. CDR3 sequence: CASSPDTTYGGYTF. The DNA of the CDR3 is TGTGCCAGCAGTCCAGATACGACCTACGGAGGCTACACCTTC.

V and J are TRBV9 and TRBJ2-3; D tentatively reads TRBD1 or TRBD2 (6 bases each). Trimming took 4 bases from V and 2 from J, leaving 17 bases between them. Germline loops: CDR1 SGDLS, CDR2 YYNGEE. CDR3 length: 16 residues. This CDR3 is CASSNRGGGTTDTQYF. The CDR3 bases are TGTGCCAGCAGCAACCGTGGAGGGGGGACCACAGATACGCAGTATTTT. Using reference TRBV9 and TRBJ2-3 for the parts outside the CDR3, the full variable domain is DSGVTQTPKHLITATGQRVTLRCSPRSGDLSVYWYQQSLDQGLQFLIQYYNGEERAKGNILERFSAQQFPDLHSELNLSSLELGDSALYFCASSNRGGGTTDTQYFGPGTRLTVL.

The chain links TRBV29-1 to TRBJ2-6; D is possibly TRBD1 or TRBD2 (5 bases each). The CDR3 covers 14 residues. The germline gives CDR1 SQVTM, CDR2 ANQGSEA. V was pared by 6 bases and J by 12 bases, with 21 bases between. DNA for the CDR3: TGCAGCGTGGATACGGGACCGACAAAAGGCGTCCTGACTTTC. This codes for CSVDTGPTKGVLTF. The whole variable domain, remainder taken from reference TRBV29-1 and TRBJ2-6, is SAVISQKPSRDICQRGTSLTIQCQVDSQVTMMFWYRQQPGQSLTLIATANQGSEATYESGFVIDKFPISRPNLTFSTLTVSNMSPEDSSIYLCSVDTGPTKGVLTFGAGSRLTVL.

The gene calls are TRBV5-4 and TRBJ2-1, with 8 nucleotides matching TRBD2. The V gene's germline CDR1 is SGHNT and CDR2 YYREEE (reference sequence). Trimming cost V 2 bases and J 9 bases; bases outside gene matches: 7. This CDR3 is built from 14 residues. Written as DNA, the CDR3 is TGTGCCAGCAGCTTAAACGGGGGGGCCGGTGAGCAGTTCTTC. Its translation is CASSLNGGAGEQFF.